What follows are 9 T cell receptor beta chains derived from one specimen sequenced in a study of OX40 agonist ivuxolimab in advanced cancers. Preparation of the library involved the immunoSEQ multiplex PCR assay. The table comes from immuneACCESS by way of TCRdb, which keeps in-frame sequences with V and J called. Part of the clones is missing from these tables; in studies checked, under half for an unresolved V gene and the rest for unknown reasons. This sample comprises about 90,000 clones, roughly nine tenths of them detected only once. Jointly, the top ten make up 1.6% of the sample. The input for sequencing was CD4+ or CD8+ T cells sorted from blood, taken in a trial of the OX40 agonist ivuxolimab. The origin of the receptors is an adult with an advanced solid tumor such as melanoma, head and neck, liver or kidney cancer.

The J gene is TRBJ2-7, the V gene TRBV28; D is ambiguous. The germline CDR1 and CDR2 sequences are MDHEN and SYDVKM. The CDR3 loop spans 13 amino acids. V was pared by 3 bases and J by 6 bases, with 12 bases between. This chain's CDR3 is CASSFPLQPEQYF. The CDR3 DNA reads as TGTGCCAGCAGTTTTCCCCTCCAGCCCGAGCAGTACTTC.

The chain combines TRBV19 with TRBJ2-3; D gene unclear. The CDR3 runs to 15 residues. The germline gives CDR1 LNHDA, CDR2 SQIVND (reference sequence). V dropped 3 bases and J dropped 5 bases, with 15 bases sitting between them. The CDR3 DNA is TGTGCCAGTAGTATTGGGGTAGCAGCTGGAGATACGCAGTATTTT. Its translation: CASSIGVAAGDTQYF.

The chain couples TRBV7-2 to TRBJ1-1; D ambiguous. The germline V and J ends were trimmed by 2 bases and 3 bases, with 7 bases remaining between them. Germline CDR1 SGHTA, CDR2 FQGNSA. This CDR3 has 13 amino acids. As DNA, the CDR3 is TGTGCCAGCAGCTTAAATGGCGACACTGAAGCTTTCTTT. Translated: CASSLNGDTEAFF.

This chain links TRBV5-6 with TRBJ1-5, with 8 bases that match TRBD1. V lost 0 bases, J lost 6 bases, and 5 bases stayed unmatched. CDR1 and CDR2 from the germline V gene are SGHDT and YYEEEE. The CDR3 is made up of 15 amino acids. CDR3 sequence (DNA): TGTGCCAGCAGCTTGGCACAGGGGGATGTTCAGCCCCAGCATTTT. Translated, it gives CASSLAQGDVQPQHF.

This clone occurred a few times. The chain employs TRBV6-1 and TRBJ1-1; a possible D gene is TRBD1 (6 bases). CDR1 and CDR2 from the germline V gene are MNHNS and SASEGT. Trimming took 4 bases from V and 6 from J, leaving 9 bases between them. The CDR3 has 12 amino acids. The CDR3 loop reads CASSAGVSEAFF. Here the CDR3 DNA reads TGTGCCAGCAGTGCAGGGGTGTCTGAAGCTTTCTTT.

The rearrangement uses TRBV18 and TRBJ2-2; D gene uncertain. The CDR3 has 15 residues. With 3 bases removed from V and 7 bases from J, the gap between germline ends came to 15 bases. Germline CDR1 and CDR2: KGHSH and LQKENI. CDR3 loop: CASSPRPPPSGELFF. The CDR3 nucleotides read TGTGCCAGCTCACCTCGGCCCCCGCCGAGCGGGGAGCTGTTTTTT.

This sequence joins TRBV9 and TRBJ2-1; D possibly corresponds to TRBD2 (6 bases). Germline values: CDR1 SGDLS, CDR2 YYNGEE. V was trimmed by 0 bases and J by 1 base, leaving 11 bases between them. This CDR3 contains 16 residues. CDR3 sequence reads: CASSVDPGGSYNEQFF. The CDR3 bases are TGTGCCAGCAGCGTAGACCCTGGGGGGTCCTACAATGAGCAGTTCTTC. Combining the CDR3 with reference TRBV9 and TRBJ2-1 gives the whole variable domain DSGVTQTPKHLITATGQRVTLRCSPRSGDLSVYWYQQSLDQGLQFLIQYYNGEERAKGNILERFSAQQFPDLHSELNLSSLELGDSALYFCASSVDPGGSYNEQFFGPGTRLTVL.

The CDR3 DNA sequence: TGTGCCAGTAGCGACACGACTAGCGGGGAGGGGGAGACCCAGTACTTC. It codes for CASSDTTSGEGETQYF. The gene calls are TRBV19 and TRBJ2-5; 11 nucleotides align to TRBD2. The CDR3 is 16 residues long. Trimming took 6 bases from V and 5 from J; bases not matched to a gene: 11. The germline V gene encodes CDR1 LNHDA and CDR2 SQIVND (reference sequence).

This clone was counted a few times. The chain has TRBV19 and TRBJ2-1; 10 nucleotides match TRBD1. The CDR3 runs 15 residues. J lost 1 base, V lost 6 bases, and 3 bases had no gene match. Germline CDR1 LNHDA, CDR2 SQIVND (reference sequence). The CDR3 is CASRTGGMSYNEQFF. The DNA for the CDR3 is TGTGCCAGTAGGACAGGGGGCATGTCCTACAATGAGCAGTTCTTC.